The source of this T cell receptor beta chain is a study of cytomegalovirus exposure and HLA in healthy donors. General study findings and limits: Under in vitro conditions, a few CMV-associated chains were confirmed as specific for CMV antigens.

Details on this clone: The antigen is not known.

TCRdb's copy holds only in-frame clones and misses some; the assay was immunoSEQ multiplex PCR. The sample includes approximately 71,000 clones, 85% to 95% of them seen just once. Germline lookup yields CDR1 PRHDT and CDR2 FYEKMQ (reference sequence). V was cut by 5 bases and J by 2 bases, with 19 bases left in between. This CDR3 spans 16 amino acids. The TCR was taken from a woman younger than 30 in good health and CMV-seronegative. The chain employs TRBV13 and TRBJ2-7; TRBD2 might be the D (6 bases). What was sequenced was PBMCs. CDR3 DNA sequence: TGTGCCAGCAGCCCTTGGGCGGGATGGCTCACCTACGAGCAGTACTTC. Translating it yields CASSPWAGWLTYEQYF.